Described below is a single TCR beta chain sequence and its context. Its antigen remains unidentified. The data stem from a study of PD-1 blockade in classical Hodgkin lymphoma. Study-wide results and caveats: The drivers behind the repertoire differences, possibly disease activity or prior therapy, remain undefined. Those achieving complete response showed baseline diversity like newly diagnosed patients.

Clones were read by immunoSEQ multiplex PCR, and TCRdb kept only the in-frame ones, dropping some. The data contain more than 25,000 clones, around four fifths of them singletons. CDR1 is SEHNR, CDR2 FQNEAQ, per germline (reference sequence). This CDR3 contains 14 residues. V lost 1 base and J 1 base, leaving 6 bases between the germline ends. Every patient relapsed after autologous stem cell transplantation, and brentuximab vedotin exposure varied. Specimen: peripheral blood mononuclear cells (PBMCs), collected before the second cycle of nivolumab. The rearrangement links TRBV7-9 to TRBJ2-3; D is perhaps TRBD2 (5 bases). The receptor was derived from a human donor with classical Hodgkin lymphoma. CDR3 coding DNA: TGTGCCAGCAGCTTAGACGGGGGCACAGATACGCAGTATTTT. This translates into CASSLDGGTDTQYF.